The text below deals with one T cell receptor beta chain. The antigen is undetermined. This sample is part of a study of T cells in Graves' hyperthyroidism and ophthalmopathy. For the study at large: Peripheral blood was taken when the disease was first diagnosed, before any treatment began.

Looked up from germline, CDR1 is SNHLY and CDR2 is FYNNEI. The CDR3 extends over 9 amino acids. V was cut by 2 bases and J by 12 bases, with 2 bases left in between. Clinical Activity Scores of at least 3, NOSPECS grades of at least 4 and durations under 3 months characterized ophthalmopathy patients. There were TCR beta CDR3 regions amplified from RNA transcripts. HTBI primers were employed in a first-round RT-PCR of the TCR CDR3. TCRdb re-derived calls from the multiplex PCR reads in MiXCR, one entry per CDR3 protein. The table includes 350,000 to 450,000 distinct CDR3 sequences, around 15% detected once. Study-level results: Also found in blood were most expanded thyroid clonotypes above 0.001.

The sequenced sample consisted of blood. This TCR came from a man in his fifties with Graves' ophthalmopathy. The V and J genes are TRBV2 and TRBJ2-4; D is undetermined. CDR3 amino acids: CASSERQYF. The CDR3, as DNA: TGTGCCAGCAGTGAACGTCAGTACTTC.